Shown below are 29 T cell receptor beta chains from a single sample sequenced in a study of vaccination effects on CD4 cells after COVID-19. Antigen-specific CD4+ T cells were first expanded with viral peptide pools by the ViraFEST assay and only then sequenced. Following culture for roughly 10 days, CD4+ T cells were isolated. No antigens are known for them. Clones were sequenced by immunoSEQ multiplex PCR, and TCRdb holds only the in-frame ones, with some missing. The sample records about 20,000 clones, approximately 70% being singletons. Sequenced here: CD4+ T cells from PBMCs cultured with HCoV-229E spike peptides, sampled before COVID-19 vaccination. The receptors were sampled from a human donor who received a COVID-19 vaccine.

The genes are TRBV5-1 and TRBJ1-3, with D maybe TRBD1 (6 bases). The CDR3 contains 16 residues. The V and J ends lost 5 bases and 1 base respectively, with 16 bases between them. CDR1 SGHRS and CDR2 YFSETQ come from the germline V gene. The CDR3 DNA follows: TGCGCCAGCAGTATCCAGGGGCGTGGGTCTGGAAACACCATATATTTT. It translates to CASSIQGRGSGNTIYF.

The V call is TRBV5-4, the J call TRBJ1-2; D is perhaps TRBD1 (5 bases). Trimming left V 1 base short and J 8 bases short, with 15 bases between. The CDR3 totals 14 residues. Germline V gene sequence: CDR1 SGHNT, CDR2 YYREEE (reference sequence). The CDR3 region has the DNA TGTGCCAGCAGCTTGTTCGGGGGATTACAGGGCTACACCTTC. This gives the protein CASSLFGGLQGYTF.

The chain employs TRBV5-1 and TRBJ2-6; TRBD2 aligns across 8 bases. The V gene's germline CDR1 is SGHRS and CDR2 YFSETQ. CDR3 length: 16 residues. V lost 4 bases, J lost 2 bases, and 5 bases stayed unmatched. The CDR3 sequence: CASSRSGGPGANVLTF. The CDR3 DNA is TGCGCCAGCAGCCGTTCGGGGGGGCCTGGGGCCAACGTCCTGACTTTC. Full variable domain (rest looked up from reference TRBV5-1 and TRBJ2-6): KAGVTQTPRYLIKTRGQQVTLSCSPISGHRSVSWYQQTPGQGLQFLFEYFSETQRNKGNFPGRFSGRQFSNSRSEMNVSTLELGDSALYLCASSRSGGPGANVLTFGAGSRLTVL.

V usage is TRBV28 and J usage is TRBJ2-5; possibly TRBD1 for D (5 bases). The germline V gene has CDR1 MDHEN and CDR2 SYDVKM. V was clipped by 5 bases and J by 5 bases, with 15 bases between them. This CDR3 is built from 14 residues. CDR3 in amino acids: CASSPPQGWETQYF. The CDR3 region has the DNA TGTGCCAGCAGTCCCCCCCAGGGTTGGGAGACCCAGTACTTC. The full variable domain, with the rest looked up from reference TRBV28 and TRBJ2-5, is DVKVTQSSRYLVKRTGEKVFLECVQDMDHENMFWYRQDPGLGLRLIYFSYDVKMKEKGDIPEGYSVSREKKERFSLILESASTNQTSMYLCASSPPQGWETQYFGPGTRLLVL.

The gene calls are TRBV7-9 and TRBJ2-5; D is possibly TRBD2 (6 bases). CDR3 size: 14 residues. V lost 2 bases, J lost 4 bases, and 11 bases lay in between. Germline assignment: CDR1 SEHNR and CDR2 FQNEAQ (reference sequence). CDR3 amino acids: CASSLFGGPETQYF. The CDR3 DNA sequence: TGTGCCAGCAGCTTATTCGGGGGTCCAGAGACCCAGTACTTC.

The chain carries TRBV7-6 and TRBJ1-5, with D unclear. V was cut by 1 base and J by 1 base, with 8 bases left in between. Germline V CDR1 and CDR2: SGHVS, FNYEAQ. The CDR3 runs 15 residues. The DNA of the CDR3 is TGTGCCAGCAGCTTAGACCGGGGAAGCAATCAGCCCCAGCATTTT. Translating it yields CASSLDRGSNQPQHF.

The chain recombines TRBV6-5 with TRBJ1-2; TRBD1 might be the D (6 bases). The V and J ends lost 0 bases and 1 base respectively, with 12 bases between them. The V gene's germline CDR1 is MNHEY and CDR2 SVGAGI. This CDR3 has 16 amino acids. CDR3 coding DNA: TGTGCCAGCAGTTACTCGGGGGACACCTATAACTATGGCTACACCTTC. This sequence encodes CASSYSGDTYNYGYTF.

The J gene is TRBJ2-7, the V gene TRBV25-1; TRBD1 agrees at 11 bases. Germline values: CDR1 MGHDK, CDR2 SYGVNS. This CDR3 has 13 residues. V lost 2 bases, J lost 9 bases, and 3 bases stayed unmatched. CDR3 DNA: TGTGCCAGCAGTGAAGGGGACAGGGGGAGGCAGTACTTC. Residues: CASSEGDRGRQYF.

V is TRBV25-1 and J is TRBJ2-6; 7 bases match TRBD1. CDR1 is MGHDK, CDR2 SYGVNS, per germline. With 7 bases clipped from V and 1 base from J, the junction kept 10 bases outside the gene matches. This CDR3 is 17 amino acids long. CDR3 sequence (DNA): TGTGCCAGCACCCAGACAGGGTTGGCATCTGGGGCCAACGTCCTGACTTTC. Translating gives CASTQTGLASGANVLTF.

J is TRBJ1-2 and V is TRBV6-5; 8 bases line up with TRBD1. V lost 6 bases and J lost 5; bases outside the gene matches: 5. The CDR3 has 13 residues. In germline, CDR1 is MNHEY, CDR2 SVGAGI. CDR3 nucleotide sequence: TGTGCCAGCAGAAACGGACAGGGATATGGCTACACCTTC. It specifies CASRNGQGYGYTF.

This sequence joins TRBV6-5 and TRBJ1-5; D is possibly TRBD1 (5 bases). CDR1 MNHEY and CDR2 SVGAGI come from the germline V gene. The CDR3 covers 15 residues. The ends were cut back, 2 bases at V and 5 bases at J, with 13 bases in the middle. CDR3 in amino acids: CASSYAQGSDQPQHF. In DNA, the CDR3 is TGTGCCAGCAGTTACGCGCAGGGCAGTGATCAGCCCCAGCATTTT.

The chain combines TRBV2 with TRBJ2-6; 7 nucleotides match TRBD1. Germline CDR1 is SNHLY and CDR2 is FYNNEI. The CDR3 length is 16 residues. V trimming: 7 bases; J trimming: 0 bases; junction bases outside the gene matches: 6. CDR3 loop: CASKQGTSSGANVLTF. CDR3 nucleotide sequence: TGTGCCAGCAAACAGGGGACGAGCTCTGGGGCCAACGTCCTGACTTTC.

The chain recombines TRBV4-2 with TRBJ2-6; a possible D gene is TRBD1 (5 bases). The CDR3 loop spans 19 amino acids. Germline-derived CDR1 and CDR2 are LGHNA and YNFKEQ. Trimming took 0 bases from V and 0 from J, leaving 15 bases between them. The CDR3 reads CASSQDLDSLVSGANVLTF. The CDR3 nucleotides are TGTGCCAGCAGCCAAGATTTAGACAGCCTTGTCTCTGGGGCCAACGTCCTGACTTTC.

The chain combines TRBV19 with TRBJ2-1; the match to TRBD2 covers 8 bases. The length of the CDR3 is 13 residues. Germline CDR1 reads LNHDA; CDR2 reads SQIVND (reference sequence). With V trimmed by 7 bases and J by 7 bases, 6 bases remained unmatched. CDR3: CASKSGSRNEQFF. The CDR3 DNA follows: TGTGCCAGTAAAAGCGGGAGTAGGAATGAGCAGTTCTTC.

The chain joins TRBV15 to TRBJ2-7; a possible D gene is TRBD1 (6 bases). The CDR3 loop spans 15 amino acids. Trimming pared 0 bases from V and 2 bases from J, leaving 11 bases between. Germline CDR1 reads LNHNV; CDR2 reads YYDKDF (reference sequence). The DNA of the CDR3 is TGTGCCACCAGCAGAGATCCAGGGGAGACCTACGAGCAGTACTTC. Translation: CATSRDPGETYEQYF.

The gene calls are TRBV29-1 and TRBJ1-1; perhaps TRBD1 as D (5 bases). Trimming cost V 8 bases and J 5 bases, with 21 bases left between them. Germline assignment: CDR1 SQVTM and CDR2 ANQGSEA. The CDR3 covers 14 residues. The CDR3 nucleotides read TGCAGCCTGAGAGGCGACTCTGGGGGTACTGAAGCTTTCTTT. Its protein product is CSLRGDSGGTEAFF.

The CDR3 coding sequence is TGCGCCAGCAGCCAACCAAGAGACAGGGGGCGATCCTACGAGCAGTACTTC. Translating it yields CASSQPRDRGRSYEQYF. The J gene is TRBJ2-7, the V gene TRBV4-1, with 10 bases aligning to TRBD1. The CDR3 extends over 17 amino acids. V shed 2 bases, J shed 1 base, and the junction held 8 bases outside the gene matches. Per the germline V gene, CDR1 is MGHRA and CDR2 is YSYEKL.

The V gene is TRBV6-5, the J gene TRBJ1-4; D unresolved. The CDR3 covers 14 residues. Germline V gene data show CDR1 as MNHEY and CDR2 as SVGAGI. The V gene lost 5 bases and the J gene lost 4 bases, with 11 bases spanning the gap. CDR3 sequence reads: CASSRASGNEKLFF. The CDR3 bases are TGTGCCAGCAGTCGGGCGTCGGGTAATGAAAAACTGTTTTTT.

The rearrangement joins TRBV6-5 to TRBJ2-5; 9 bases are a match to TRBD2. The CDR3 extends over 16 amino acids. Germline values: CDR1 MNHEY, CDR2 SVGAGI. After removal of 1 base from V and 5 bases from J, the junction contained 8 bases not matched to a gene. CDR3: CASSYWRGGRGETQYF. The DNA for the CDR3 is TGTGCCAGCAGTTACTGGCGGGGGGGCCGAGGGGAGACCCAGTACTTC.

The genes are TRBV27 and TRBJ1-2; D unresolved. Trimming removed 8 bases at V and 5 bases at J, with 18 bases between. Germline V gene sequence: CDR1 MNHEY, CDR2 SMNVEV (reference sequence). This CDR3 has 14 amino acids. As DNA, the CDR3 is TGTGCCAGCTCGGGCGACCGAGGTTTTTATGGCTACACCTTC. It codes for CASSGDRGFYGYTF.

The chain links TRBV6-5 to TRBJ2-7, with 10 positions matching TRBD2. With 7 bases clipped from V and 3 bases from J, the junction kept 6 bases outside the gene matches. Looked up from germline, CDR1 is MNHEY and CDR2 is SVGAGI. This CDR3 contains 14 residues. CDR3 residues: CASIASGSGYEQYF. As DNA, the CDR3 is TGTGCCAGCATAGCTAGCGGGAGTGGCTACGAGCAGTACTTC.

This clone has just one count. The gene calls are TRBV27 and TRBJ1-5; D remains ambiguous. The CDR3 length is 14 residues. V was trimmed by 2 bases and J by 0 bases, leaving 5 bases between them. Germline V gene data show CDR1 as MNHEY and CDR2 as SMNVEV (reference sequence). CDR3 amino acids: CASSLQNSNQPQHF. CDR3 coding DNA: TGTGCCAGCAGTTTACAGAATAGCAATCAGCCCCAGCATTTT.

This clone appeared a few times. V is TRBV18 and J is TRBJ1-2; TRBD1 matches at 11 bases. This CDR3 has 14 amino acids. The germline V gene has CDR1 KGHSH and CDR2 LQKENI. V shed 5 bases and J 8 bases; nucleotides not matched to a gene: 7. Here the CDR3 DNA reads TGTGCCAGCTCAGACCGGGACAGGGGGACCGGCTACACCTTC. The encoded protein is CASSDRDRGTGYTF. Complete variable domain (other parts from reference TRBV18 and TRBJ1-2): NAGVMQNPRHLVRRRGQEARLRCSPMKGHSHVYWYRQLPEEGLKFMVYLQKENIIDESGMPKERFSAEFPKEGPSILRIQQVVRGDSAAYFCASSDRDRGTGYTFGSGTRLTVV.

With respect to this clone: At one end, the junction sequence differs from germline, possibly due to a read error. The chain joins TRBV19 to TRBJ1-2; D possibly corresponds to TRBD1 (5 bases). The CDR3 is 17 amino acids. CDR1 is LNHDA and CDR2 is SQIVND in the germline V gene (reference sequence). This CDR3 is CASTIIGSGGTNYGYTF. In DNA, the CDR3 is TGTGCCAGTACTATAATAGGGTCGGGGGGAACTAACTATGGCTACACCTTC.

The genes are TRBV24-1 and TRBJ2-7; the match to TRBD2 covers 15 bases. Germline CDR1 is KGHDR and CDR2 is SFDVKD. CDR3 length: 17 residues. V lost 7 bases, J lost 3 bases, and 9 bases stayed unmatched. The CDR3 bases are TGTGCCACCAGGAGGACTAGCGGGAGGGCCGGGGTCTACGAGCAGTACTTC. It encodes CATRRTSGRAGVYEQYF.

V usage is TRBV7-6 and J usage is TRBJ2-5; 8 bases map to TRBD1. This CDR3 spans 15 amino acids. J lost 3 bases, V lost 5 bases, and 8 bases had no gene match. Germline loops: CDR1 SGHVS, CDR2 FNYEAQ. The DNA of the CDR3 is TGTGCCAGCAGCCCAGTGCCGGACAGGGAAGAGACCCAGTACTTC. Residues: CASSPVPDREETQYF.

The V gene is TRBV6-5, the J gene TRBJ1-3, with unresolved D. This CDR3 contains 15 residues. The V and J ends lost 0 bases and 6 bases respectively, with 12 bases between them. Germline V gives CDR1 MNHEY, CDR2 SVGAGI. In DNA form, the CDR3 reads TGTGCCAGCAGTTACTCGATAGCTCAGCAAAACACCATATATTTT. It encodes CASSYSIAQQNTIYF.

This clone is classed as medium-sized. The chain uses TRBV6-1 and TRBJ1-1, with TRBD1 as a possible D gene (6 bases). V was cut by 1 base and J by 4 bases, with 16 bases left in between. Per germline, CDR1 MNHNS and CDR2 SASEGT. CDR3 length equals 16 residues. CDR3 sequence: CASSEGDFTGSTEAFF. In DNA form, the CDR3 reads TGTGCCAGCAGTGAAGGGGATTTTACAGGGAGCACTGAAGCTTTCTTT.

The gene calls are TRBV9 and TRBJ1-2; TRBD1 matches 9 bases. Germline lookup yields CDR1 SGDLS and CDR2 YYNGEE. With V trimmed by 0 bases and J by 8 bases, 2 bases remained unmatched. The CDR3 covers 13 residues. The CDR3 sequence: CASSVGDREGYTF. The CDR3 DNA is TGTGCCAGCAGCGTAGGGGACAGGGAAGGCTACACCTTC.